A single sample is the source of the 14 T cell receptor beta chains below, sequenced in a study of cytomegalovirus exposure and HLA in healthy donors. PCR was performed using 60 Vbeta and 13 Jbeta primers. This table comes from immunoSEQ multiplex PCR, and its TCRdb copy is limited to in-frame clones, with some not included. The table shows roughly 170,000 clones, with roughly 88% occurring only once. Input material: PBMCs. These receptor sequences come from a girl aged 2-10 years in good health and CMV-seropositive.

The rearrangement joins TRBV5-1 to TRBJ2-3; 10 bases line up with TRBD2. V was pared by 0 bases and J by 5 bases, with 3 bases of the junction left unmatched. CDR1 is SGHRS and CDR2 is YFSETQ in the germline V gene. CDR3 size: 15 residues. CDR3 amino acids: CASSLGVAGGDTQYF. DNA for the CDR3: TGCGCCAGCAGCTTGGGAGTAGCGGGAGGAGATACGCAGTATTTT.

This chain connects TRBV4-1 to TRBJ2-5; TRBD2 aligns across 9 bases. Losses at the gene ends were 0 bases for V and 0 bases for J; bases not matched to a gene: 8. CDR1 is MGHRA and CDR2 is YSYEKL in the germline V gene. This CDR3 has 18 residues. The CDR3 DNA reads TGCGCCAGCAGCCAAGAGGCTAGCGGGGCCATATACCAAGAGACCCAGTACTTC. Amino acid sequence: CASSQEASGAIYQETQYF.

The CDR3 coding sequence is TGTGCCGCGGCCGGGACAGGGGTTCAATCAGATACGCAGTATTTT. It codes for CAAAGTGVQSDTQYF. This chain uses TRBV27 with TRBJ2-3; TRBD1 agrees at 10 bases. Unmatched junction bases numbered 12, after V lost 11 bases and J lost 4 bases. Looked up from germline, CDR1 is MNHEY and CDR2 is SMNVEV (reference sequence). This CDR3 has 15 residues.

This clone appeared once. The rearrangement links TRBV9 to TRBJ1-6, with D possibly being TRBD1 (5 bases). V lost 0 bases, J lost 8 bases, and 15 bases lay in between. Germline V gives CDR1 SGDLS, CDR2 YYNGEE. This CDR3 has 16 amino acids. The CDR3 region has the DNA TGTGCCAGCAGCGTAGAACCCGACAGTGAGCATTCACCCCTCCACTTT. Its translation is CASSVEPDSEHSPLHF.

The V call is TRBV7-9, the J call TRBJ2-1; 8 bases fit TRBD2. CDR3 length equals 18 residues. Germline V gene lookup returns CDR1 SEHNR and CDR2 FQNEAQ (reference sequence). V lost 1 base to trimming and J lost 0 bases; unmatched junction nucleotides: 8. CDR3 in DNA: TGTGCCAGCAGCTTAGTATTTGCACTAGCGGACTCCTACAATGAGCAGTTCTTC. Translation gives CASSLVFALADSYNEQFF.

The rearrangement links TRBV7-9 to TRBJ2-5; weak D call: TRBD2 (5 bases). CDR1 SEHNR and CDR2 FQNEAQ come from the germline V gene (reference sequence). V lost 1 base and J 5 bases, leaving 8 bases between the germline ends. The CDR3 is made up of 13 amino acids. The chain's CDR3 is CASSLGERETQYF. The CDR3 coding sequence is TGTGCCAGCAGCTTAGGGGAGAGGGAGACCCAGTACTTC.

V gene TRBV9 combines with J gene TRBJ2-5; 9 nucleotides line up with TRBD2. The CDR3 is 16 amino acids. V was clipped by 0 bases and J by 2 bases; unmatched bases: 5. The germline gives CDR1 SGDLS, CDR2 YYNGEE. CDR3 in DNA: TGTGCCAGCAGCGTAGGGCTAGCGGGGACTCAAGAGACCCAGTACTTC. It specifies CASSVGLAGTQETQYF.

The rearrangement joins TRBV5-1 to TRBJ2-2; D uncertain. The V end was cut by 0 bases, the J end by 7 bases, with 16 bases between. Germline V gene sequence: CDR1 SGHRS, CDR2 YFSETQ. This CDR3 contains 16 residues. Here the CDR3 reads CASSLGPIQLIGELFF. The CDR3 DNA reads as TGCGCCAGCAGCTTGGGCCCGATACAATTAATCGGGGAGCTGTTTTTT.

This clone was counted once. The chain combines TRBV14 with TRBJ2-1; 10 bases match TRBD1. The CDR3 runs 14 residues. The germline V gene has CDR1 SGHDN and CDR2 FVKESK. The V and J ends lost 4 bases and 9 bases, in that order; junction bases with no gene match: 6. The DNA of the CDR3 is TGTGCCAGCAGCCGTCGACAGGGGGCGGGTGAGCAGTTCTTC. It encodes CASSRRQGAGEQFF.

J is TRBJ1-6 and V is TRBV6-5, with D possibly matching TRBD1 (6 bases). Germline-derived CDR1 and CDR2 are MNHEY and SVGAGI. The germline V and J ends were trimmed by 0 bases and 13 bases, with 16 bases remaining between them. The CDR3 is 15 residues long. This CDR3 reads CASSYSGTSWGPLHF. CDR3 nucleotides: TGTGCCAGCAGTTACTCGGGGACATCCTGGGGTCCCCTCCACTTT.

The chain combines TRBV29-1 with TRBJ1-2; no definite D call. The CDR3 spans 15 residues. The V end lost 0 bases, the J end lost 8 bases, and 19 bases lay between the germline ends. From germline, CDR1 is SQVTM and CDR2 ANQGSEA. The CDR3, as DNA: TGCAGCGTTGAAGACACGGCGGGGTTACCTTACGGCTACACCTTC. This sequence encodes CSVEDTAGLPYGYTF.

The rearrangement uses TRBV6-6 and TRBJ2-2; TRBD2 agrees at 12 bases. Germline V gene lookup returns CDR1 MNHNY and CDR2 SVGAGI (reference sequence). Losses at the gene ends were 6 bases for V and 6 bases for J; bases not matched to a gene: 8. The CDR3 contains 16 residues. CDR3 coding DNA: TGTGCCAGCAGCCAGACTAGCGGGAGACCCCCCGGGGAGCTGTTTTTT. Translation: CASSQTSGRPPGELFF.

This clone was picked up a small number of times. Within the sample, other DNA sequences also encode this same CDR3. V and J are TRBV5-4 and TRBJ1-3; D is perhaps TRBD1 (5 bases). The V gene lost 2 bases and the J gene lost 0 bases, with 9 bases spanning the gap. CDR1 and CDR2 (germline): SGHNT, YYREEE (reference sequence). The CDR3 has 15 amino acids. The CDR3 DNA follows: TGTGCCAGCAGCTTAGACAGCCTCTCTGGAAACACCATATATTTT. As protein: CASSLDSLSGNTIYF.

The J gene is TRBJ2-3, the V gene TRBV5-1; TRBD2 matches 9 bases. With 4 bases clipped from V and 0 bases from J, the junction kept 9 bases outside the gene matches. CDR1 is SGHRS, CDR2 YFSETQ, per germline. CDR3 size: 17 residues. The CDR3: CASSPTRLAESTDTQYF. The CDR3 nucleotides are TGCGCCAGCAGCCCCACCCGACTAGCGGAGAGCACAGATACGCAGTATTTT.